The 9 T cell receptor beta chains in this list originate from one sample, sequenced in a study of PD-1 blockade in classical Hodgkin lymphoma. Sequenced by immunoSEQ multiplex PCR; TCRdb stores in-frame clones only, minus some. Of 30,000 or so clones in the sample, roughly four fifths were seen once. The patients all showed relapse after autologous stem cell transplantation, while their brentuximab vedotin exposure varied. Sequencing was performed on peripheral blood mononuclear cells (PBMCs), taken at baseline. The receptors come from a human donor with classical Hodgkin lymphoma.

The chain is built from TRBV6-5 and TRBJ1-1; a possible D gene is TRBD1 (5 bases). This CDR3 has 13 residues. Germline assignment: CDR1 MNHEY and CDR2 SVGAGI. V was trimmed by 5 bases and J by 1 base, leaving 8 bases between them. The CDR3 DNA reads TGTGCCAGCAGTGACACAGGGAACACTGAAGCTTTCTTT. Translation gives CASSDTGNTEAFF.

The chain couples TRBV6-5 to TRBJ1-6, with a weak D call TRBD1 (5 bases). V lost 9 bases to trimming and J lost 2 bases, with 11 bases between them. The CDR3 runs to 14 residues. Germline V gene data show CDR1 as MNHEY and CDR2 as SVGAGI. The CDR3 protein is CASRPGPYNSPLHF. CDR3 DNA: TGTGCCAGTCGTCCGGGACCCTATAATTCACCCCTCCACTTT.

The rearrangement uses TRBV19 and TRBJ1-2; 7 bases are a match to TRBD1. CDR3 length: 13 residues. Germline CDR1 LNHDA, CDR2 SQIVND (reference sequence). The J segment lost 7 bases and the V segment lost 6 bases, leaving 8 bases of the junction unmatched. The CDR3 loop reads CASSETGKTGYTF. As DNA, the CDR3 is TGTGCCAGTAGCGAGACAGGGAAAACTGGCTACACCTTC.

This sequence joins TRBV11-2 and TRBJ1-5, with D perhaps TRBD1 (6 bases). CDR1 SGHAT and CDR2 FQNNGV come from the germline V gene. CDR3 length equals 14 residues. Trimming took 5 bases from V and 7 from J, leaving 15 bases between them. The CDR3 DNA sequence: TGTGCCAGCAGCCTCGGACAGTGGGGGCAGCCCCAGCATTTT. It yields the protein CASSLGQWGQPQHF.

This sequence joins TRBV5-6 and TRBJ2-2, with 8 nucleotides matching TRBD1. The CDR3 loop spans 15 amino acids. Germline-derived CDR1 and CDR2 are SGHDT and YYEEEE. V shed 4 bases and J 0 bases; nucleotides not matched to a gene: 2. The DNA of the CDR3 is TGTGCCAGCAGCCCGGACAGGGCGAACACCGGGGAGCTGTTTTTT. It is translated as CASSPDRANTGELFF.

CDR3 protein: CASSLGGTNYGYTF. The DNA for the CDR3 is TGCGCCAGCAGCTTGGGGGGCACTAACTATGGCTACACCTTC. The gene calls are TRBV5-1 and TRBJ1-2; D possibly corresponds to TRBD1 (5 bases). The V and J ends lost 0 bases and 0 bases respectively, with 6 bases between them. The CDR3 contains 14 residues. Per germline, CDR1 SGHRS and CDR2 YFSETQ.

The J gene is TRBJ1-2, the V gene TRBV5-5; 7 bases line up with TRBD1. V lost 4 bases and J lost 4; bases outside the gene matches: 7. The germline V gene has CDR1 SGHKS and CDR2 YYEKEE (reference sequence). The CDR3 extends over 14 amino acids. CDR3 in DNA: TGTGCCAGCAGCGAGTTGACAGGGAGCTATGGCTACACCTTC. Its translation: CASSELTGSYGYTF.

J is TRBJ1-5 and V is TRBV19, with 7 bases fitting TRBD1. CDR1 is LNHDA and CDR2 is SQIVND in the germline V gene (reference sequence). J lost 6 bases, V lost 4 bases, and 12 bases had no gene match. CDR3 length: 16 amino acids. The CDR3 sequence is CASSTGQTPGGQPQHF. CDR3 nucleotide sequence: TGTGCCAGTAGTACGGGACAGACCCCCGGTGGTCAGCCCCAGCATTTT.

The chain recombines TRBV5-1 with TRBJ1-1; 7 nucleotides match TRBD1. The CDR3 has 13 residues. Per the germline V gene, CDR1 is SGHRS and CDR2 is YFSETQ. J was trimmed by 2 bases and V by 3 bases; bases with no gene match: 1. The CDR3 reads CASSWDSNTEAFF. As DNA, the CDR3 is TGCGCCAGCAGCTGGGACAGTAACACTGAAGCTTTCTTT.